This T cell receptor beta chain was sequenced in a study of T cells expressing NK-cell markers. Germline assignment: CDR1 SGHNT and CDR2 YYREEE (reference sequence). The CDR3 runs to 14 residues. Reanalyzing the 5' RACE reads, TCRdb keeps one entry per CDR3 protein, without DNA. Seen in this sample are roughly 380,000 distinct CDR3 sequences; the ten most common clones hold 4% to 6.5%. Material for sequencing was blood T cells: a sorted CD56 or NKG2C T cell subset, CD4+ or CD8+ T cells, or bulk PBMC T cells (not recorded which). This TCR was sampled from a man aged 18 to 69 in good health. The gene calls are TRBV5-4 and TRBJ2-7; TCRdb selects TRBD1, and the lack of DNA leaves this call unchecked. This CDR3 reads CASSFRDRFWEQYF.